The 12 T cell receptor beta chains given below trace back to one sample, sequenced in a study of blood T cell repertoires in COVID-19. The data were produced by immunoSEQ multiplex PCR, yet TCRdb's version contains in-frame clones alone and is incomplete. The table has fewer than 400,000 clones, roughly 89% seen once. Sequences were obtained from PBMCs or T cells enriched from blood (not recorded which). All receptors derive from a woman aged 45-59 years who had recovered from COVID-19.

This clone has a handful of counts. This chain uses TRBV11-2 with TRBJ1-1; perhaps TRBD1 as D (5 bases). The CDR3 spans 14 residues. V was shortened by 5 bases and J by 1 base, with 11 bases between the two germline ends. Per germline, CDR1 SGHAT and CDR2 FQNNGV. CDR3 sequence (DNA): TGTGCCAGCAGCCGACAGACCGGGAACACTGAAGCTTTCTTT. This encodes CASSRQTGNTEAFF.

With respect to this clone: Within the sample, other DNA sequences also encode this same CDR3. V gene TRBV9 combines with J gene TRBJ2-1; the match to TRBD2 covers 7 bases. The CDR3 has 16 residues. In germline, CDR1 is SGDLS, CDR2 YYNGEE. Trimming removed 0 bases from V and 0 bases from J; junction bases left unmatched: 3. Here the CDR3 DNA reads TGTGCCAGCAGCGTAGGTGGCGGGGGCTCCTACAATGAGCAGTTCTTC. Translated: CASSVGGGGSYNEQFF.

This chain links TRBV7-8 with TRBJ2-7, with D tentatively TRBD2 (7 bases). This CDR3 is built from 16 residues. V dropped 5 bases and J dropped 7 bases, with 24 bases sitting between them. Germline CDR1 and CDR2: SGHVS and FQNEAQ. Here the CDR3 DNA reads TGTGCCAGCAGCCTAGGCGGAGGCGGGGGCCACTGGGAGCAGTACTTC. Translation: CASSLGGGGGHWEQYF.

CDR3 coding DNA: TGTGCCAGCAGCGTACAGGGGAAGGGCGAGACCCAGTACTTC. This codes for CASSVQGKGETQYF. The genes are TRBV9 and TRBJ2-5; D possibly corresponds to TRBD1 (6 bases). The CDR3 has 14 amino acids. Germline V gives CDR1 SGDLS, CDR2 YYNGEE. Trimming cost V 1 base and J 5 bases, with 12 bases left between them.

The chain is built from TRBV19 and TRBJ1-5; 11 positions match TRBD1. CDR3 length: 15 residues. The J segment lost 5 bases and the V segment lost 5 bases, leaving 5 bases of the junction unmatched. The germline V gene has CDR1 LNHDA and CDR2 SQIVND (reference sequence). The CDR3 reads CASSFGTGGYQPQHF. CDR3 DNA sequence: TGTGCCAGTAGTTTCGGGACAGGGGGTTATCAGCCCCAGCATTTT.

This clone was detected once. This chain links TRBV3-1 (or the pseudogene TRBV3-2) with TRBJ2-6; D is possibly TRBD2 (5 bases). The germline V gene encodes CDR1 LGHDT and CDR2 YNNKEL (reference sequence). Trimming removed 4 bases at V and 3 bases at J, with 13 bases between. The CDR3 is 16 amino acids. CDR3 sequence reads: CASSPRSGIGANVLTF. CDR3 coding DNA: TGTGCCAGCAGCCCGAGGTCGGGGATTGGGGCCAACGTCCTGACTTTC.

The chain carries TRBV9 and TRBJ2-3; 9 nucleotides agree with TRBD2. There are 15 residues in the CDR3. Trimming took 2 bases from V and 4 from J; bases not matched to a gene: 5. Germline V gives CDR1 SGDLS, CDR2 YYNGEE. The CDR3 here is CASSVGGGASDTQYF. The CDR3 coding sequence is TGTGCCAGCAGCGTGGGCGGGGGGGCGTCAGATACGCAGTATTTT.

The CDR3 sequence: CASRDSVANVLTF. The DNA of the CDR3 is TGCGCCAGCAGGGACAGCGTGGCCAACGTCCTGACTTTC. The V and J genes are TRBV10-2 and TRBJ2-6; a possible D gene is TRBD1 (6 bases). The V gene lost 6 bases and the J gene lost 6 bases, with 9 bases spanning the gap. Per germline, CDR1 WSHSY and CDR2 SAAADI. The CDR3 runs to 13 residues.

The count of this clone is one. The chain employs TRBV20-1 and TRBJ1-2; D gene ambiguous. CDR1 DFQATT and CDR2 SNEGSKA come from the germline V gene (reference sequence). The CDR3 sequence is 9 residues long. V was shortened by 3 bases and J by 14 bases, with 10 bases between the two germline ends. The CDR3 DNA sequence: TGCAGTGCTAGTTTAGGAGGGACCTTC. Amino acid sequence: CSASLGGTF.

V and J are TRBV12-3 or TRBV12-4 and TRBJ2-3, with D unclear. The ends were cut back, 3 bases at V and 8 bases at J, with 9 bases in the middle. This CDR3 is built from 12 residues. CDR3 in DNA: TGTGCCAGCAGTTTGGCCCCACCTACGCAGTATTTT. Translation: CASSLAPPTQYF.

This chain's CDR3 is CASSSNREFSTEAFF. CDR3 nucleotides: TGTGCCAGTAGTAGTAACAGGGAGTTCTCCACTGAAGCTTTCTTT. The chain recombines TRBV19 with TRBJ1-1, with D possibly matching TRBD1 (6 bases). The length of the CDR3 is 15 residues. The ends were cut back, 4 bases at V and 4 bases at J, with 16 bases in the middle. Germline CDR1 and CDR2: LNHDA and SQIVND (reference sequence).

The rearrangement uses TRBV30 and TRBJ1-3; D might be TRBD1 (5 bases). CDR3 length: 14 residues. Germline CDR1 GTSNPN, CDR2 SVGIG (reference sequence). Trimming shortened V by 3 bases and J by 0 bases, and 9 bases separated the two germline ends. DNA of the CDR3: TGTGCCTGGAGCCGAACAGGCTCTGGAAACACCATATATTTT. Residues: CAWSRTGSGNTIYF.